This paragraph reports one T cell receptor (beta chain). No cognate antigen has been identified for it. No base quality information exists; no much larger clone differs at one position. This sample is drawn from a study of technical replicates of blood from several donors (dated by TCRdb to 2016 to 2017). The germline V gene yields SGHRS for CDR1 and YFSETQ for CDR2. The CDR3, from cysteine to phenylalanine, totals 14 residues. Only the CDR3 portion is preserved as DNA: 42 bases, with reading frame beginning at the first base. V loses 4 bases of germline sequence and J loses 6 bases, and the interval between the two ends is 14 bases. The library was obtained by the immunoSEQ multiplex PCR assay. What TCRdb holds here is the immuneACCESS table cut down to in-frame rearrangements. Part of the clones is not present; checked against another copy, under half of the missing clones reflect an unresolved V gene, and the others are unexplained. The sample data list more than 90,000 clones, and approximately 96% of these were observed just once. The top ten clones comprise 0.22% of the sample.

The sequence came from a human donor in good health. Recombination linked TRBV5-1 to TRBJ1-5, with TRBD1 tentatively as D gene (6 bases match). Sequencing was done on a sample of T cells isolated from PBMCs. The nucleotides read TGCGCCAGCAGCCCGGGGGGCTCCGGTCAGCCCCAGCATTTT. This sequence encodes CASSPGGSGQPQHF.